Detailed here is one T cell receptor beta chain. This record comes from a study of long-term antiretroviral therapy in people with HIV. Study overall: About a decade before 2015, the earliest samples were taken when ART was typically delayed.

Samples were assayed with immunoSEQ v3.0 at survey level. Libraries were prepared by immunoSEQ multiplex PCR; TCRdb keeps only in-frame clonotypes and omits some of them. The profile shows approximately 15,000 clones, roughly 80% of them singletons. V gave up 2 bases and J gave up 4 bases, with 11 bases separating them. Germline assignment: CDR1 GTSNPN and CDR2 SVGIG (reference sequence). This CDR3 is built from 14 residues. The sample consisted of unsorted PBMCs, taken just before starting antiretroviral therapy. V and J are TRBV30 and TRBJ2-2; D is perhaps TRBD2 (6 bases). The TCR comes from a man aged 35-49 years with HIV. CDR3 sequence reads: CAWSPGLSTGELFF. The CDR3 region has the DNA TGTGCCTGGAGTCCGGGACTTTCCACCGGGGAGCTGTTTTTT.